This record concerns one T cell receptor (beta chain) sequence. Its antigen is not identified. Measured with immunoSEQ multiplex PCR; TCRdb has only the in-frame clones, and not every one. The table includes some 130,000 clones, about 90% detected once. The data stem from a study of T cell responses to AZD1222 COVID-19 vaccine. Study-wide results and limits: Spike-wide vaccine-associated CD4 TCRs dominated at 160-218 and 743-854. Only after the peak T cell response were repertoires sampled. Two doses of AZD1222 preceded a rise in Spike-specific TCR breadth and depth.

Trimming removed 1 base at V and 10 bases at J, with 22 bases between. CDR3 length: 16 amino acids. Germline V gene lookup returns CDR1 SEHNR and CDR2 FQNEAQ (reference sequence). The receptor was isolated from an adult who received the AZD1222 COVID-19 vaccine. The sample consisted of peripheral blood, taken 28 days after the second AZD1222 dose. This sequence joins TRBV7-9 and TRBJ1-1; D is unresolved. The CDR3 DNA is TGTGCCAGCAGCTTAGGGGAGGGCAGCGGTCGAATGGGAGCTTTCTTT. It yields the protein CASSLGEGSGRMGAFF.